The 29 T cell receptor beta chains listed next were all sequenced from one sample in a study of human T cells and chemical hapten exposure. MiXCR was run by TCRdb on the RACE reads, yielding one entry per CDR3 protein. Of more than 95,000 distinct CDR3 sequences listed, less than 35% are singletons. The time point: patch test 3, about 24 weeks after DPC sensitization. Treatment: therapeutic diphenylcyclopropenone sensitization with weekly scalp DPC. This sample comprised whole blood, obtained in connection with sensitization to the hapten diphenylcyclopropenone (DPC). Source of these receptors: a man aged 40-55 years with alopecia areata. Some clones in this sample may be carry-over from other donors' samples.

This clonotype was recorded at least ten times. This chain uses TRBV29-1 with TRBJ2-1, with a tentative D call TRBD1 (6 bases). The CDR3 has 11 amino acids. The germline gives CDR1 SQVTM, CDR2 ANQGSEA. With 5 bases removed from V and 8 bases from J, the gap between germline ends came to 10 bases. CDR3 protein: CSVYQGYEQFF. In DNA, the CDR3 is TGCAGCGTTTACCAGGGGTATGAGCAGTTCTTC.

In DNA, the CDR3 is TGTGCCATCAGTGAAAGGGGGATATCGAAACTAGCCAAAAACATTCAGTACTTC. Protein product: CAISERGISKLAKNIQYF. The chain is built from TRBV10-3 and TRBJ2-4; maybe TRBD1 (6 bases). The germline V gene has CDR1 ENHRY and CDR2 SYGVKD. This CDR3 has 18 amino acids. V was trimmed by 3 bases and J by 0 bases, leaving 18 bases between them.

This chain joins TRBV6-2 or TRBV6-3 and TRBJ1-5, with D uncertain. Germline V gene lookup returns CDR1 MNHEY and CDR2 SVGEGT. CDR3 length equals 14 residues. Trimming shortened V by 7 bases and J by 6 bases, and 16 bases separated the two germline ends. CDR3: CASNLGSGSQPQHF. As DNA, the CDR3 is TGTGCCAGCAACCTGGGATCCGGGAGTCAGCCCCAGCATTTT.

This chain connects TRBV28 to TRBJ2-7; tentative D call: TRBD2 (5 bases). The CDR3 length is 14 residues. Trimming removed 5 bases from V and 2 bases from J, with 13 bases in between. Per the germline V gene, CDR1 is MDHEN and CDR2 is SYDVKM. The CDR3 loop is CASSLIGKAYEQYF. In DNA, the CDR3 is TGTGCCAGCAGTCTCATCGGGAAGGCCTACGAGCAGTACTTC.

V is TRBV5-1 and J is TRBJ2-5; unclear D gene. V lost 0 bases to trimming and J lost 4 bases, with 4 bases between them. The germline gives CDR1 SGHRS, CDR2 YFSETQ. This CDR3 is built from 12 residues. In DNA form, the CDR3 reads TGCGCCAGCAGCTTGGCTACAGAGACCCAGTACTTC. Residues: CASSLATETQYF.

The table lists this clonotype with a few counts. CDR3: CAYNKGLPYEQYF. For the CDR3, the DNA is TGTGCCTACAACAAGGGACTCCCCTACGAGCAGTACTTC. This rearrangement joins TRBV30 to TRBJ2-7; D is perhaps TRBD2 (6 bases). Trimming took 7 bases from V and 2 from J, leaving 15 bases between them. From germline, CDR1 is GTSNPN and CDR2 SVGIG (reference sequence). The CDR3 spans 13 residues.

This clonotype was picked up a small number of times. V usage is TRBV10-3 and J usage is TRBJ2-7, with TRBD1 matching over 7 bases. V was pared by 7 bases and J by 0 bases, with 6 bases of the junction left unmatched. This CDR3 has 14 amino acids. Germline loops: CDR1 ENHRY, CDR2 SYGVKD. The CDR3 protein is CAITRDRTSYEQYF. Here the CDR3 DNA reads TGTGCCATCACCAGGGACAGAACCTCCTACGAGCAGTACTTC.

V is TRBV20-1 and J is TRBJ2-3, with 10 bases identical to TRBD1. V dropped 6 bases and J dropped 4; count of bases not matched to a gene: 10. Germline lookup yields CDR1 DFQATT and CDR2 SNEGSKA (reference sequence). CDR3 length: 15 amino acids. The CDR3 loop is CSATPGQGFPDTQYF. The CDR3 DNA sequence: TGCAGTGCGACTCCGGGACAGGGGTTCCCAGATACGCAGTATTTT.

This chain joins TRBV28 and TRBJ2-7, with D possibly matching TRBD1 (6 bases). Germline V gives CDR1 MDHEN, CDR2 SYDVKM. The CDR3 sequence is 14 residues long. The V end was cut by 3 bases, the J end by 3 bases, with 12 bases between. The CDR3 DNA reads TGTGCCAGCAGTTTGAGACAGGTTATCTACGAGCAGTACTTC. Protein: CASSLRQVIYEQYF.

CDR3 in amino acids: CASSQWVGLASSGNTIYF. CDR3 in DNA: TGTGCCAGCAGCCAATGGGTTGGCTTAGCGAGCTCTGGAAACACCATATATTTT. V and J are TRBV3-1 and TRBJ1-3; D gene ambiguous. There are 18 residues in the CDR3. Germline-derived CDR1 and CDR2 are LGHDT and YNNKEL (reference sequence). V lost 2 bases to trimming and J lost 0 bases, with 17 bases between them.

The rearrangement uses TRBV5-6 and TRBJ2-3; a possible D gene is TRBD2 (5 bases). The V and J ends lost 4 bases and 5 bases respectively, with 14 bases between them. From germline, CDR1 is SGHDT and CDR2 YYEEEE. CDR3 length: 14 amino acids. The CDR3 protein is CASSLGVNEDTQYF. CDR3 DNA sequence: TGTGCCAGCAGCCTGGGAGTGAACGAAGATACGCAGTATTTT.

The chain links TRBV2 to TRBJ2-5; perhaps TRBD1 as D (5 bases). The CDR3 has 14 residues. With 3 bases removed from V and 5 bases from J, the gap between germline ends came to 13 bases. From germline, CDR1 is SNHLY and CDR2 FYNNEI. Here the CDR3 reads CASSDGRGMETQYF. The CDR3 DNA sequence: TGTGCCAGCAGTGACGGTAGGGGTATGGAGACCCAGTACTTC.

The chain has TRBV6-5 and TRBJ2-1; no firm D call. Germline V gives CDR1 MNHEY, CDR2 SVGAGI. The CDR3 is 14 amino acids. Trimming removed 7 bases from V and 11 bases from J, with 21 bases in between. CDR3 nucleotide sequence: TGTGCCAGCACCAATGGGCTTGGGTCTCTCCAGCAGTTCTTC. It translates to CASTNGLGSLQQFF.

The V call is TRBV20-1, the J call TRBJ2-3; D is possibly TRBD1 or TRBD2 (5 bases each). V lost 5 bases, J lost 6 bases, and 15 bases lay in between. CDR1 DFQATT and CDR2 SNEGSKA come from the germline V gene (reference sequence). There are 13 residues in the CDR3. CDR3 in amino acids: CSAPIAREDTQYF. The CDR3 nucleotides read TGCAGTGCTCCGATAGCCAGGGAGGATACGCAGTATTTT.

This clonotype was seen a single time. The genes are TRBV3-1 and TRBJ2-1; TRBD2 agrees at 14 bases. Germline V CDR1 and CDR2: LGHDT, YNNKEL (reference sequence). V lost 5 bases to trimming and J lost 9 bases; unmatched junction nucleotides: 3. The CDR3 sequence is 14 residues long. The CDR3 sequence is CASSTGTSGSEQFF. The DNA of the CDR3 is TGTGCCAGCAGCACCGGGACTAGCGGGAGTGAGCAGTTCTTC.

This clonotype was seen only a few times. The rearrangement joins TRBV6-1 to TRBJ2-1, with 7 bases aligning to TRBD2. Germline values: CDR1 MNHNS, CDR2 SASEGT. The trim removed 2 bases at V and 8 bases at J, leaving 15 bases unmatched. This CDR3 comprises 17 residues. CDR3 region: CASSERGWEGPLDEQFF. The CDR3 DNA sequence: TGTGCCAGCAGTGAAAGGGGTTGGGAGGGCCCTTTGGATGAGCAGTTCTTC.

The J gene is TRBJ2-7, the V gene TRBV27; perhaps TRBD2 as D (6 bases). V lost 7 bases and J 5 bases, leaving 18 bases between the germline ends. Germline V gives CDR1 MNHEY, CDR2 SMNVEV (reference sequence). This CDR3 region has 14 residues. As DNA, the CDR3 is TGTGCCAGCACTCCCCTGGGCGGAGGGAACGAGCAGTACTTC. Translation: CASTPLGGGNEQYF.

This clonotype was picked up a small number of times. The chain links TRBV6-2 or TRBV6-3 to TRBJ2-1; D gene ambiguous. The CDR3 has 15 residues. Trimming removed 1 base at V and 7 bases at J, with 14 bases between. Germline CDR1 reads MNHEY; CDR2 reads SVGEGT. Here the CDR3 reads CASSYYQEWGNEQFF. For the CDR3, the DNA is TGTGCCAGCAGTTACTATCAGGAGTGGGGAAATGAGCAGTTCTTC.

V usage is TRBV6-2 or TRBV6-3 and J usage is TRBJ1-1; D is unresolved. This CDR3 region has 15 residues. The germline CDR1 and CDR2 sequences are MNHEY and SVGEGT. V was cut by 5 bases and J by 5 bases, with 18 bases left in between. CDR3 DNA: TGTGCCAGCAGTCTGGACCCAAAACAGTGGACTGAAGCTTTCTTT. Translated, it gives CASSLDPKQWTEAFF.

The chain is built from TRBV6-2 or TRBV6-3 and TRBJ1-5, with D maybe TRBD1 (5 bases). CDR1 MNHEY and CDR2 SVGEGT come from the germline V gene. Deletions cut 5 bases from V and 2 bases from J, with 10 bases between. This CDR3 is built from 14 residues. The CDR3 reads CASSGGSGNQPQHF. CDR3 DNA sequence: TGTGCCAGCAGTGGGGGGTCGGGCAATCAGCCCCAGCATTTT.

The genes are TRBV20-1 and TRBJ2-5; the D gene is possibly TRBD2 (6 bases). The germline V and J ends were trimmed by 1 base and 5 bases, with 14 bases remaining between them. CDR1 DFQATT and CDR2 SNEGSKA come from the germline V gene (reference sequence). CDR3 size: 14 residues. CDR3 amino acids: CSARVPGAVETQYF. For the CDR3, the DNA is TGCAGTGCTAGAGTCCCGGGAGCGGTGGAGACCCAGTACTTC.

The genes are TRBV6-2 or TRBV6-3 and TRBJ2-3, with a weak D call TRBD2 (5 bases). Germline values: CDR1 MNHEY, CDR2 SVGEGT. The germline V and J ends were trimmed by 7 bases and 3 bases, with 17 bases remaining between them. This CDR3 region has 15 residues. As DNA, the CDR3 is TGTGCCAGCAATTCGGGGAAAATCGGGACAGATACGCAGTATTTT. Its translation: CASNSGKIGTDTQYF.

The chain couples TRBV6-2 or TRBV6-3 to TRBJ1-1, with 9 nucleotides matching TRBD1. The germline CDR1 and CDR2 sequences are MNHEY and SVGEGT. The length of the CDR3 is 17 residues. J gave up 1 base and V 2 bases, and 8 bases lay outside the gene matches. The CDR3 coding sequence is TGTGCCAGCAGTTACGAATGGGACAGGGCATGGAACACTGAAGCTTTCTTT. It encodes CASSYEWDRAWNTEAFF.

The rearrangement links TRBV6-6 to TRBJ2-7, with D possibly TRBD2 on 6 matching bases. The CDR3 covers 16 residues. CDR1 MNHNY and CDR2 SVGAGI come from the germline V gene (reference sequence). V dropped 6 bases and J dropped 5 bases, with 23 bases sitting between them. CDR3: CASRLGRDFSWDEQYF. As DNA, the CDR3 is TGTGCCAGCAGATTAGGTAGGGACTTTAGTTGGGACGAGCAGTACTTC.

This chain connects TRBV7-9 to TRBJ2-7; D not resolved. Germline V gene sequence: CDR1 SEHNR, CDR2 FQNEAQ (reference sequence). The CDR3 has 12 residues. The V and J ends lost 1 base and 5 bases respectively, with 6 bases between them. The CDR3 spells CASSLEVNEQYF. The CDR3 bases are TGTGCCAGCAGCTTAGAAGTAAACGAGCAGTACTTC.

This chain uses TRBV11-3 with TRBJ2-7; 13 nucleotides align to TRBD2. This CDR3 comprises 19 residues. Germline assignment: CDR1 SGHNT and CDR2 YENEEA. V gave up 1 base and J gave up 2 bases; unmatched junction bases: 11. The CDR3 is CASSLAGWGLAGIAYEQYV. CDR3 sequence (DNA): TGTGCCAGCAGCTTAGCTGGGTGGGGACTAGCGGGAATCGCCTACGAGCAGTACGTC.

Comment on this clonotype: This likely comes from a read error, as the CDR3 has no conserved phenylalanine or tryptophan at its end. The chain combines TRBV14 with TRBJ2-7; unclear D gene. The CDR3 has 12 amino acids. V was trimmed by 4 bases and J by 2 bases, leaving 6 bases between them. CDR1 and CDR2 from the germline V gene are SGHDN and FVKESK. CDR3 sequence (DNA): TGTGCCAGCAGCCGGGGTCCCTACGAGCAGTACTCC. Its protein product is CASSRGPYEQYS.

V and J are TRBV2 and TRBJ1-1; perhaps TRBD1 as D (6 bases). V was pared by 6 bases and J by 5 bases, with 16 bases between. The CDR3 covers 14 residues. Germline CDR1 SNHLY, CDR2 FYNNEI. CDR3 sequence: CASRGDGGRTEAFF. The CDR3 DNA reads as TGTGCCAGCAGGGGAGACGGGGGGCGAACTGAAGCTTTCTTT.

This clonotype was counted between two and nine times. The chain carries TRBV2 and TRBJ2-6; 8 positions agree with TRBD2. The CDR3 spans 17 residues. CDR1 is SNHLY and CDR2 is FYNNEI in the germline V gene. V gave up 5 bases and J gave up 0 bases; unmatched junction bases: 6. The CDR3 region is CASSSGLARSGANVLTF. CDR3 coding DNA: TGTGCCAGCAGTTCCGGACTAGCCCGCTCTGGGGCCAACGTCCTGACTTTC.